The clone carrying this T cell receptor (beta chain) was picked up many times. The data originate from a study of human T cells and chemical hapten exposure. Regarding time point: pre-sensitization, week 0. Treatment meaning: therapeutic diphenylcyclopropenone sensitization with weekly scalp DPC. Germline CDR1 reads SGHRS; CDR2 reads YFSETQ. Trimming cost V 3 bases and J 3 bases, with 9 bases left between them. The CDR3 runs to 13 residues. The library labeled individual cDNA molecules by adding unique molecular identifiers to them. As originally analysed: The number of TCRs in each sample had a median of around 96,000 and spanned about 20,000 to 690,600. TCRdb re-analysed the RACE reads in MiXCR, keeping a single row per CDR3 protein. TCRdb, rather than the study authors, made the V and J calls. The table has around 300,000 distinct CDR3 sequences, around 7% seen once; the top ten hold about 1.1%.

The genes are TRBV5-1 and TRBJ1-1; D might be TRBD1 (6 bases). Material: whole blood, obtained in connection with sensitization to the hapten diphenylcyclopropenone (DPC). The TCR comes from a man younger than 35 with alopecia areata. Some clones in this sample may be carry-over from other donors' samples. The CDR3 DNA sequence: TGCGCCAGCAGCTCAAGGACAGACACTGAAGCTTTCTTT. It yields the protein CASSSRTDTEAFF.